This passage covers 7 T cell receptor beta chains from one sample sequenced in a study of T cells in Graves' hyperthyroidism and ophthalmopathy. Template material for amplifying TCR beta CDR3 regions consisted of RNA transcripts. HTBI primers drove first-round RT-PCR of the TCR CDR3. TCRdb called the multiplex PCR reads again in MiXCR, with one record for every CDR3 protein. The table has 500,000 to 550,000 distinct CDR3 sequences, less than 20% seen once. Sequenced: blood. Every receptor here comes from a man aged 35 to 55 with Graves' ophthalmopathy.

As regards this clonotype: With a much larger clone just one base away, this may be a read error. V is TRBV30 and J is TRBJ1-2; the D is unclear. The germline CDR1 and CDR2 sequences are GTSNPN and SVGIG (reference sequence). The CDR3 loop spans 13 amino acids. CDR3 nucleotide sequence: TGTGCCTGGAGCGCATCAGCGTACTATGGCTACAACTTC. Translation: CAWSASAYYGYNF.

This clonotype appeared many times. The V call is TRBV7-4, the J call TRBJ1-6; D unresolved. Germline values: CDR1 SGHVT, CDR2 SQSDAQ. CDR3 length: 15 amino acids. V was pared by 3 bases and J by 11 bases, with 17 bases between. The CDR3 bases are TGTGCCAGCAGCTTTTGGGTCCGACACTCGACACCCCTCCACTTT. This encodes CASSFWVRHSTPLHF.

This clonotype was observed many times. The chain combines TRBV11-1 with TRBJ2-1; the D gene is possibly TRBD1 (7 bases). V lost 6 bases, J lost 0 bases, and 18 bases lay in between. Germline assignment: CDR1 SGHAT and CDR2 FQDESV (reference sequence). The CDR3 is 17 residues long. CDR3 sequence: CASRGGRGRASYNEQFF. Here the CDR3 DNA reads TGTGCCAGCAGGGGGGGTAGGGGGCGTGCCTCCTACAATGAGCAGTTCTTC. The variable domain in full, completed from reference TRBV11-1 and TRBJ2-1, reads EAEVAQSPRYKITEKSQAVAFWCDPISGHATLYWYRQILGQGPELLVQFQDESVVDDSQLPKDRFSAERLKGVDSTLKIQPAELGDSAMYLCASRGGRGRASYNEQFFGPGTRLTVL.

This clonotype was picked up a small number of times. This chain connects TRBV15 to TRBJ1-2, with D unclear. Germline V gene data show CDR1 as LNHNV and CDR2 as YYDKDF (reference sequence). V was clipped by 0 bases and J by 2 bases, with 7 bases between them. CDR3 length: 14 amino acids. The CDR3 sequence is CATSRDGPNYGYTF. CDR3 nucleotide sequence: TGTGCCACCAGCAGAGATGGGCCGAACTATGGCTACACCTTC. The variable domain in full, with the rest retrieved from reference TRBV15 and TRBJ1-2, is DAMVIQNPRYQVTQFGKPVTLSCSQTLNHNVMYWYQQKSSQAPKLLFHYYDKDFNNEADTPDNFQSRRPNTSFCFLDIRSPGLGDTAMYLCATSRDGPNYGYTFGSGTRLTVV.

Points on this clonotype: Its ends do not fully match the called genes, so a read error is possible. CDR3 amino acids: CSAPGGPQETQHF. The CDR3 bases are TGCAGTGCTCCAGGGGGGCCCCAAGAGACCCAGCACTTC. The chain joins TRBV20-1 to TRBJ2-5, with a weak D call TRBD1 (7 bases). Germline-derived CDR1 and CDR2 are DFQATT and SNEGSKA (reference sequence). The CDR3 is 13 residues long.

The chain combines TRBV7-9 with TRBJ2-7; TRBD2 matches 7 bases. J was trimmed by 7 bases and V by 3 bases; bases with no gene match: 9. Germline loops: CDR1 SEHNR, CDR2 FQNEAQ (reference sequence). The CDR3 length is 14 residues. CDR3 in amino acids: CASSFGTTPEEQYF. The CDR3 DNA sequence: TGTGCCAGCAGCTTTGGGACTACACCTGAGGAGCAGTACTTC.

This sequence joins TRBV15 and TRBJ2-5; 9 bases line up with TRBD1. In germline, CDR1 is LNHNV, CDR2 YYDKDF (reference sequence). The CDR3 extends over 16 amino acids. Trimming removed 5 bases from V and 2 bases from J; junction bases left unmatched: 9. CDR3 DNA sequence: TGTGCCACCAGCCCTGGACAGGGGCCGTCACAAGAGACCCAGTACTTC. It yields the protein CATSPGQGPSQETQYF.